The 2 T cell receptor beta chains given below trace back to one sample, sequenced in a study of blood T cells in healthy people across ages. Combining a sample-barcoded 5' primer with a J-beta primer mix, a second PCR ran for roughly 7 to 12 cycles. TCRdb re-called the 5' RACE reads through MiXCR, storing one row per CDR3 protein. Here the sample spans some 760,000 distinct CDR3 sequences, approximately 25% being singletons. The data were also submitted as part of a second study, on T cells of mothers and their children.

Sequencing was done on a sample of blood. These receptor sequences come from a boy aged 5 to 17 in good health.

This clonotype came up a few times. The genes are TRBV12-3 or TRBV12-4 and TRBJ2-7; 12 bases fit TRBD2. With 5 bases clipped from V and 4 bases from J, the junction kept 12 bases outside the gene matches. This CDR3 has 17 amino acids. CDR3 sequence reads: CASSLRTSGAPLYEQYF. Written as DNA, the CDR3 is TGTGCCAGCAGTCTTCGGACTAGCGGGGCCCCTCTTTACGAGCAGTACTTC.

The gene calls are TRBV28 and TRBJ2-3, with 9 positions matching TRBD2. The CDR3 is 17 amino acids. With 4 bases clipped from V and 3 bases from J, the junction kept 11 bases outside the gene matches. The germline V gene encodes CDR1 MDHEN and CDR2 SYDVKM. The CDR3, as DNA: TGTGCCAGCAGTTCGACCGGGACTAGCTTTGGGACAGATACGCAGTATTTT. Protein: CASSSTGTSFGTDTQYF.